This is a list of T cell receptor beta chains from one sample in a study of blood T cell repertoires in COVID-19. Libraries were prepared by immunoSEQ multiplex PCR; TCRdb keeps only in-frame clonotypes and omits some of them. The sample includes several thousand clones, 70% to 90% seen only once; the top ten take about 9.1%. The sample comprised peripheral blood. These TCRs come from a human donor with active COVID-19. The donor label of this sample is uncertain. The CDR3 runs from the conserved cysteine through the conserved F or W. D genes are given only for firm matches. Clone sizes are given selectively: once, few, many, or a class where the clone is expanded.

size,V,D,J,DNA,CDR3
.,TRBV24-1,TRBD2,TRBJ2-7,TGTGCCACCAGTGATCCCCGACTAGCGGGGGGAAAGCAGTACTTC,CATSDPRLAGGKQYF
.,TRBV11-1,TRBD2,TRBJ2-7,TGTGCCAGCAGCCGCACCGGGACTAGCGGGCTGATCGGGCAGTACTTC,CASSRTGTSGLIGQYF
.,TRBV12-5,.,TRBJ2-1,TGTGCTAGTGGTGTATTGGAGGGGACCCGTGGGGAGCAGTTCTTC,CASGVLEGTRGEQFF
.,TRBV4-3,.,TRBJ1-1,TGCGCCAGCAGCCAAGAGGATCGAGGGTTCACTGAAGCTTTCTTT,CASSQEDRGFTEAFF
.,TRBV6-2/TRBV6-3,.,TRBJ1-4,TGTGCCAGCAGTGAGCCCAATGATGAAAAACTGTTTTTT,CASSEPNDEKLFF
.,TRBV11-3,TRBD1,TRBJ2-5,TGTGCCAGCAGCTTAGCCGGGACAGAGCAAGAGACCCAGTACTTC,CASSLAGTEQETQYF
.,TRBV7-6,TRBD1,TRBJ2-7,TGTGCCAGCAGCTTAGTGGGACAGTTATCCTCCTACGAGCAGTACTTC,CASSLVGQLSSYEQYF
few,TRBV29-1,.,TRBJ1-1,TGCAGCGTTGAATCACAGAACACTGAAGCTTTCTTT,CSVESQNTEAFF
.,TRBV29-1,TRBD1,TRBJ2-5,TGCAGCGTTCAGCGACAGGGGGCCGTGGAGACCCAGTACTTC,CSVQRQGAVETQYF
.,TRBV6-2/TRBV6-3,.,TRBJ2-7,TGTGCCAGCAGCAGGGGAACCGAGCAGTACTTC,CASSRGTEQYF